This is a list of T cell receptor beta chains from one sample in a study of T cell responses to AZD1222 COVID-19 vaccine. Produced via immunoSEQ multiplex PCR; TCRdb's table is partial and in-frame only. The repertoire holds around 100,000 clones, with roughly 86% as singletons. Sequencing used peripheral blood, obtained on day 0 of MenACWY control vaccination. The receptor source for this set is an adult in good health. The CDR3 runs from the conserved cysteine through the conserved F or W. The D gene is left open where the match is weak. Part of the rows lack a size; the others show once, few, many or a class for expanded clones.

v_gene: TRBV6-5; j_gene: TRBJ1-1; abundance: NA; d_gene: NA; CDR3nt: TGTGCCAGCAGTTACTCGGTTCTAGGGGCTACTGAAGCTTTCTTT; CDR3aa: CASSYSVLGATEAFF
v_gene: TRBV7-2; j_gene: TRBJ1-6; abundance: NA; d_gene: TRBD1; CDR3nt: TGTGCCAGCAGCATCCGGACAGGCCTTAATTCACCCCTCCACTTT; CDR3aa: CASSIRTGLNSPLHF
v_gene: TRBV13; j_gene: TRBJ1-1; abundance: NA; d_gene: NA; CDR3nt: TGTGCCAGCAGCCGGGCGGCTGAAGCTTTCTTT; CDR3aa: CASSRAAEAFF
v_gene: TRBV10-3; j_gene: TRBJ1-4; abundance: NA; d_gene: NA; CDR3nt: TGTGCCATCAGCGGGACTAAAAATGAAAAACTGTTTTTT; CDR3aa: CAISGTKNEKLFF
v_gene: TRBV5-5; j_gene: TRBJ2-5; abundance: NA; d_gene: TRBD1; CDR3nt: TGTGCCAGCAGCCGGGCGGGGACAGGGATGGCAGAGACCCAGTACTTC; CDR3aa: CASSRAGTGMAETQYF
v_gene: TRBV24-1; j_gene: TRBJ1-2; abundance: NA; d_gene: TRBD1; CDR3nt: TGTGCCACCAGTGACCGCCCGAGGGACAGGGGTCTCTATGGCTACACCTTC; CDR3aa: CATSDRPRDRGLYGYTF
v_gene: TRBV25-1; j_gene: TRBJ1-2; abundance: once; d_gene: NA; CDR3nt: TGTGCCAGCTCGGACACTCCTGGGGGCTACACCTTC; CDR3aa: CASSDTPGGYTF
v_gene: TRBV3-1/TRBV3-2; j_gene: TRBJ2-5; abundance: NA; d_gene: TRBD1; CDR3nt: TGTGCCAGCAGCCAAGCCGGGACAGGCTACCTGGGGCAAGAGACCCAGTACTTC; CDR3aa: CASSQAGTGYLGQETQYF
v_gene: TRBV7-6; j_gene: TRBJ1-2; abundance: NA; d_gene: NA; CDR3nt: TGTGCCAGCAGCCATGGGGCAAATGCCCCCCGGGCTAACTATGGCTACACCTTC; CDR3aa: CASSHGANAPRANYGYTF
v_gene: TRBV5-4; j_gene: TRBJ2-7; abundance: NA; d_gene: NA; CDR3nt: TGTGCCAGCAGCTTACAGGGAGCCTACGAGCAGTACTTC; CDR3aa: CASSLQGAYEQYF
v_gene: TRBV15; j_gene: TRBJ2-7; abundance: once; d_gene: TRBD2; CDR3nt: TGTGCCACCAGGATTGGTAGCGGGGCATTAGAGCAGTACTTC; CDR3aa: CATRIGSGALEQYF
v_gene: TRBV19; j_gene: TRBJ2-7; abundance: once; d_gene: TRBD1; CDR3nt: TGTGCCAGTAGTGAGGACAGGGACGGCGAGCAGTACTTC; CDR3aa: CASSEDRDGEQYF
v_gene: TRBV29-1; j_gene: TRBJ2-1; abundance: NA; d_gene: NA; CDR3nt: TGCAGCGCAGAAGGACGTAGTGGAGGCACCTACAATGAGCAGTTCTTC; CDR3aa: CSAEGRSGGTYNEQFF
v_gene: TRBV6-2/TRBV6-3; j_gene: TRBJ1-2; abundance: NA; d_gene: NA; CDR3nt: TGTGCCAGCAGTTACCACAGCTCTGCAGGTGGCTACACCTTC; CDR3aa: CASSYHSSAGGYTF
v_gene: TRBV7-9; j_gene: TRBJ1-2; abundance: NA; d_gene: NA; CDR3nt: TGTGCCAGCAGCTTAGCCACGGAGGACTATGGCTACACCTTC; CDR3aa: CASSLATEDYGYTF
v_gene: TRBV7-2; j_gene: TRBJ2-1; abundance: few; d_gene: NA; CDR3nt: TGTGCCAGCAGCTTAGCCTCTGCGTCTAATGAGCAGTTCTTC; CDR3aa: CASSLASASNEQFF
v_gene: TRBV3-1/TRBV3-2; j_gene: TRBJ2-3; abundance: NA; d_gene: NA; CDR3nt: TGTGCCAGCAGCTCAAACGCAGATACGCAGTATTTT; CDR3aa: CASSSNADTQYF
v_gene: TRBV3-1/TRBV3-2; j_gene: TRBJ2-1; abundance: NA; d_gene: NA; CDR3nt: TGTGCCAGCAGCCAAGATGAATATAGGCAGGGGAGCTCCTACAATGAGCAGTTCTTC; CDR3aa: CASSQDEYRQGSSYNEQFF
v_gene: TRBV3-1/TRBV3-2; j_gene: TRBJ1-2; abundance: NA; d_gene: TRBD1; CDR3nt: TGTGCCAGCACCCAGGGTAACCGGGACAGACAAGGCTACACCTTC; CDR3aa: CASTQGNRDRQGYTF
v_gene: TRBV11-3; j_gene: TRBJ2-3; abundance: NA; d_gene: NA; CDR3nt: TGTGCCAGCAGCTTAGGGACTGCCTTTGCTACAGATACGCAGTATTTT; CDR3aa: CASSLGTAFATDTQYF
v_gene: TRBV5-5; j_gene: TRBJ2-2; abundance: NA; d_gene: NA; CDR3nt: TGTGCCAGCAGCTGGAGACAAGGCGCTGGAACCGGGGAGCTGTTTTTT; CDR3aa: CASSWRQGAGTGELFF
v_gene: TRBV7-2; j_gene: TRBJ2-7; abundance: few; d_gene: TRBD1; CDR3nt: TGTGCCAGCAGCTTGGCCGGGACAGGGGACGTATACGAGCAGTACTTC; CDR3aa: CASSLAGTGDVYEQYF
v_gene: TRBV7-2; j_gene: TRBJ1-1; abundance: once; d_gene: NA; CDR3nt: TGTGCCAGCCGCCTACGGATCATGAACACTGAAGCTTTCTTT; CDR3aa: CASRLRIMNTEAFF